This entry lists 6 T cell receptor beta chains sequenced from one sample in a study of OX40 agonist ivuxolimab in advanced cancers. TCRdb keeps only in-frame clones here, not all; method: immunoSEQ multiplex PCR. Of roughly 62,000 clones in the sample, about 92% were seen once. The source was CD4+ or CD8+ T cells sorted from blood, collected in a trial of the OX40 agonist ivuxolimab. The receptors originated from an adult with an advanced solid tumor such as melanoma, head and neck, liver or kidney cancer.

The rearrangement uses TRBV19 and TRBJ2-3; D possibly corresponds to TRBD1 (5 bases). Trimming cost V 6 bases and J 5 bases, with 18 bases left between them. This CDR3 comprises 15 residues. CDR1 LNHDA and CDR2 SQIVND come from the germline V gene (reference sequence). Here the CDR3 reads CASSLLRGLGDTQYF. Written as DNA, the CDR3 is TGTGCCAGTAGCCTGTTAAGGGGCCTTGGAGATACGCAGTATTTT. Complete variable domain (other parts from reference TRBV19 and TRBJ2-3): DGGITQSPKYLFRKEGQNVTLSCEQNLNHDAMYWYRQDPGQGLRLIYYSQIVNDFQKGDIAEGYSVSREKKESFPLTVTSAQKNPTAFYLCASSLLRGLGDTQYFGPGTRLTVL.

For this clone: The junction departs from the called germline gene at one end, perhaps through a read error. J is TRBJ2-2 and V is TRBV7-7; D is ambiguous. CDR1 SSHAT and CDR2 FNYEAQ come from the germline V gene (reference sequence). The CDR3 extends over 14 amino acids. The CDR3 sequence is CASSLSRVSGELFF. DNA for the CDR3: TGTGCTAGCAGCTTATCACGAGTTTCCGGGGAGCTGTTTTTT.

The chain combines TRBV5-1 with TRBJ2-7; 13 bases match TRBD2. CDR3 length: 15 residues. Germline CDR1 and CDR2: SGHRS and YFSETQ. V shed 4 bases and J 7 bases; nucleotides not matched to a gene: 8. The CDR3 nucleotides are TGCGCCAGCAGCCCCGGACTAGCGGGAGAGGGTGAGCAGTACTTC. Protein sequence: CASSPGLAGEGEQYF.

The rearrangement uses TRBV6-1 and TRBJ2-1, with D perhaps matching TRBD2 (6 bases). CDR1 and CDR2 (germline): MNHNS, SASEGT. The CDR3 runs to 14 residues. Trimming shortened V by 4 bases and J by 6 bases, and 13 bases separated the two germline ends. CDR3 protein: CASSGTISVNEQFF. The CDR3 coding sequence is TGTGCCAGCAGTGGGACTATCTCAGTCAATGAGCAGTTCTTC.

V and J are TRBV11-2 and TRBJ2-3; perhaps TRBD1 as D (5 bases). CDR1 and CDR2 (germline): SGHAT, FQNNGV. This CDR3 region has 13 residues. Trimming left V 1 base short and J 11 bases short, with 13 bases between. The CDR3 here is CASSLVPQGEQYF. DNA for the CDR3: TGTGCCAGCAGCTTAGTCCCCCAGGGTGAGCAGTATTTT.

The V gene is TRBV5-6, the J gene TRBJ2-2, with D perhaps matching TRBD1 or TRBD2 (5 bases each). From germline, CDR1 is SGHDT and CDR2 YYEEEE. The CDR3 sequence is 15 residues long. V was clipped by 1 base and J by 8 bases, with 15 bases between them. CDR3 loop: CASSLWDPSKGELFF. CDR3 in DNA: TGTGCCAGCAGCTTGTGGGACCCCTCCAAAGGGGAGCTGTTTTTT.